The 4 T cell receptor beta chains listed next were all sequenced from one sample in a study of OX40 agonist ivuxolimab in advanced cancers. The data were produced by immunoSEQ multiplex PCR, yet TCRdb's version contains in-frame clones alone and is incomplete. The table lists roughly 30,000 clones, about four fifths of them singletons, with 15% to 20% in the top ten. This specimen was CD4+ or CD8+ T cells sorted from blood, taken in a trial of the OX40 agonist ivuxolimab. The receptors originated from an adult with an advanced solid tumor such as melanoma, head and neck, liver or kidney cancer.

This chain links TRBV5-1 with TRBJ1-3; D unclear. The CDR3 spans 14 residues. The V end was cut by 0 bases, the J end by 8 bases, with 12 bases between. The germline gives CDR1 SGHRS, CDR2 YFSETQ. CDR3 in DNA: TGCGCCAGCAGCTTGGTGGAGGGCAAAGACACCATATATTTT. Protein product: CASSLVEGKDTIYF.

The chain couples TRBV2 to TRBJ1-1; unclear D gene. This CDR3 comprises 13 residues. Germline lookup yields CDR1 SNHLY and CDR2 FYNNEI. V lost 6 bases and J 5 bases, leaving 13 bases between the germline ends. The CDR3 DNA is TGTGCCAGCAGGGACGTATCCCAGACTGAAGCTTTCTTT. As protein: CASRDVSQTEAFF.

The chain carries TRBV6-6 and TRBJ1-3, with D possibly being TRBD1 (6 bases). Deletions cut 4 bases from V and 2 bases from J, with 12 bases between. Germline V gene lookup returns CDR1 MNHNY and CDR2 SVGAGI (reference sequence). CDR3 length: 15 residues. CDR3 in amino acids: CASSFPGEAGNTIYF. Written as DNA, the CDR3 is TGTGCCAGCAGTTTCCCAGGGGAGGCTGGAAACACCATATATTTT.

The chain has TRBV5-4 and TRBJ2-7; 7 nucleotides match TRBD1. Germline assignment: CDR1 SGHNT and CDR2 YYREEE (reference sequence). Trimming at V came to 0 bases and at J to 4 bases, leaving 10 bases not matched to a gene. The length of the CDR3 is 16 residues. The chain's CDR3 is CASSLADVTGRYEQYF. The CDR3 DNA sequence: TGTGCCAGCAGCTTGGCGGATGTGACAGGGCGGTACGAGCAGTACTTC.